This T cell receptor (beta chain) was retrieved from a study of blood T cell repertoires in COVID-19 (dated by TCRdb to about 2020). With regard to the full study: Samples covering the acute and convalescent phases of COVID-19 were provided by collaborators in the United States, Italy and Spain. The repertoires were released in a freely available public database meant as a resource for research on the immune response to SARS-CoV-2. HLA class I and class II types, where available, came from metadata supplied by the sample provider rather than from assay-based typing. The samples were drawn from the first 160 participants of the ongoing ImmuneRACE study and from over a thousand subjects provided by 6 global collaborators. The prospective study material was composed of cDNA or gDNA derived from T cells, B-cell-depleted T cells, or PBMCs. The sample metadata nearly always contained a de-identified subject ID, COVID-19 status, age in years and sex. Subjects who had been exposed to COVID-19, were actively infected with it, or had recovered from it provided the deeply sampled blood TCRbeta repertoires that made up the dataset.

V is shortened by 3 bases, J by 1 base, and the region joining them spans 9 bases. The CDR3, cysteine through phenylalanine, is 14 amino acids long. Only CDR3 DNA is held: 42 bases, read in frame from base 1. The germline V gene (reference sequence) supplies CDR1 MNHEY and CDR2 SMNVEV. Points the paper makes about the study in general: How much clinical and demographic metadata was included differed by source and by participant, and the metadata was provided uncurated.

TCRbeta CDR3 regions were amplified from genomic DNA using the immunoSEQ Assay, a bias-controlled multiplex PCR. The authors' pipeline ran thus. The number of nucleated cells in each sample was estimated by amplification of reference gene primers within the assay. To quantify the absolute abundance of each unique TCRbeta CDR3 rearrangement, sequence reads were collapsed and filtered. For each sample, productive Simpson clonality was calculated as the square root of Simpson's diversity index across productive rearrangements. TCRdb's version of the immuneACCESS table is confined to in-frame rearrangements and falls short of the full clone set. An unresolved V gene accounts for under half of the shortfall where checked; the remainder is of unknown origin. V, J and clone size were drawn from that table, and D and trimming were deduced from the DNA. For this sample there are a few hundred thousand clones; 80% to 90% appear just once. The ten largest make up 5.5% to 8% of the sample.

This clone has a single count. The antigen this receptor binds is unknown. No much larger clone exists at a distance of one base, and base qualities are not known. Another Seattle source contributed samples from volunteer blood donors who had recovered from COVID-19. Collaborating institutions collected whole blood in K2EDTA tubes following their own protocols. Collaborator samples were shipped for TCRbeta analysis as frozen whole blood, isolated PBMCs, or DNA extracted from either sample type. This TCR came from a man aged 60-69 years who had recovered from COVID-19. Sequencing used peripheral blood. Recombination joined TRBV27 with TRBJ1-1; TRBD1 is possibly the D segment (5 matching bases). The CDR3 region has the sequence CASSFWGGNTEAFF. The DNA is TGTGCCAGCAGTTTTTGGGGGGGGAACACTGAAGCTTTCTTT.